This TCR beta chain was profiled in a study of blood T cell repertoires in COVID-19. V dropped 3 bases and J dropped 4; count of bases not matched to a gene: 7. Germline CDR1 is SGHNT and CDR2 is YENEEA. The CDR3 loop spans 16 amino acids. Assay: immunoSEQ multiplex PCR; the TCRdb copy retains only in-frame clones and omits some. The sample carries over 90,000 clones, roughly 87% recorded once. Specimen: peripheral blood. The sequence was collected from a woman aged 45 to 65 with COVID-19, enrolled during active disease. The V gene is TRBV11-3, the J gene TRBJ2-2, with 8 bases fitting TRBD2. The CDR3 DNA reads TGTGCCAGCAGCTTTGATGGGCGGGGGGCCACCGGGGAGCTGTTTTTT. The encoded protein is CASSFDGRGATGELFF.